The 23 T cell receptor beta chains given below trace back to one sample, sequenced in a study of CD8+CD57+ T cells in acquired aplastic anemia. Study-wide results and limits: Lower repertoire diversity than in total CD4+ and CD8+ pools was seen for CD8+CD57+ cells in patients.

These receptors have no known antigen. Selection for sequencing was limited to patients who had shown CD8+CD57+ cell expansion by flow cytometry. The use of genomic DNA as template underpinned the TCR beta VDJ and CDR3 profiling. In TCRdb, the reads were re-called with MiXCR into one record per CDR3 protein. This sample has some 20,000 distinct CDR3 sequences, with 40% found just once. The sequenced sample consisted of CD8+CD57+ T cells sorted from PBMCs. Subset described: bead-enriched CD8+CD57+ effector memory T cells from SAA patients. These receptors were collected from a human donor with aplastic anemia.

The table lists this clonotype with many counts. The rearrangement links TRBV29-1 to TRBJ2-3, with TRBD2 identical over 8 bases. After removal of 3 bases from V and 1 base from J, the junction contained 3 bases not matched to a gene. The V gene's germline CDR1 is SQVTM and CDR2 ANQGSEA. The CDR3 is 14 amino acids. The CDR3 region is CSVETGGGTDTQYF. In DNA form, the CDR3 reads TGCAGCGTTGAGACGGGAGGGGGCACAGATACGCAGTATTTT.

This clonotype was seen ten or more times. This chain joins TRBV24-1 and TRBJ2-3; no clear D. Germline CDR1 is KGHDR and CDR2 is SFDVKD. The CDR3 totals 12 residues. Trimming pared 0 bases from V and 14 bases from J, leaving 11 bases between. CDR3 DNA: TGTGCCACCAGTGATTTGGTGGGTGTTAGGTATTTT. It yields the protein CATSDLVGVRYF.

J is TRBJ1-2 and V is TRBV20-1; 9 nucleotides line up with TRBD1. V shed 4 bases and J 5 bases; nucleotides not matched to a gene: 5. CDR1 is DFQATT and CDR2 is SNEGSKA in the germline V gene (reference sequence). CDR3 size: 13 residues. DNA for the CDR3: TGCAGTGCTACGGACAGGGGACGTTATGGCTACACCTTC. Translated: CSATDRGRYGYTF.

V usage is TRBV9 and J usage is TRBJ2-7; 9 nucleotides match TRBD1. Trimming took 0 bases from V and 3 from J; bases not matched to a gene: 1. The CDR3 is 14 amino acids. Germline values: CDR1 SGDLS, CDR2 YYNGEE. In DNA, the CDR3 is TGTGCCAGCAGCGTAGCGGGACAGGGCTACGAGCAGTACTTC. Translation: CASSVAGQGYEQYF.

The V and J genes are TRBV2 and TRBJ2-1; a weak D match, TRBD1 (6 bases). This CDR3 contains 13 residues. V dropped 8 bases and J dropped 2 bases, with 10 bases sitting between them. Germline V CDR1 and CDR2: SNHLY, FYNNEI. CDR3 sequence: CASAGTPYNEQFF. In DNA form, the CDR3 reads TGTGCCAGCGCCGGGACACCCTACAATGAGCAGTTCTTC.

This clonotype occurred a few times. The CDR3 loop reads CASIEREGGETQYF. CDR3 coding DNA: TGTGCCAGCATCGAGCGGGAGGGAGGAGAGACCCAGTACTTC. The chain has TRBV3-1 and TRBJ2-5, with 10 bases lining up with TRBD2. This CDR3 spans 14 amino acids. Germline V gene lookup returns CDR1 LGHDT and CDR2 YNNKEL (reference sequence). V gave up 7 bases and J gave up 4 bases; unmatched junction bases: 6.

This clonotype was recorded a few times. V gene TRBV20-1 combines with J gene TRBJ1-5; perhaps TRBD1 as D (6 bases). This CDR3 comprises 13 residues. Germline V gene data show CDR1 as DFQATT and CDR2 as SNEGSKA (reference sequence). V dropped 5 bases and J dropped 7 bases, with 15 bases sitting between them. The CDR3 DNA follows: TGCAGTGCTCAAGGAGGGGGAGGACAGCCCCAGCATTTT. Amino acid sequence: CSAQGGGGQPQHF.

The chain carries TRBV6-4 and TRBJ2-2, with TRBD2 identical over 7 bases. CDR1 is MRHNA and CDR2 is SNTAGT in the germline V gene. The CDR3 runs 14 residues. J lost 3 bases, V lost 3 bases, and 1 base had no gene match. The CDR3, as DNA: TGTGCCAGCAGTGAGGGGGGGGACACCGGGGAGCTGTTTTTT. Amino acid sequence: CASSEGGDTGELFF.

The rearrangement joins TRBV7-9 to TRBJ2-6; TRBD1 matches 7 bases. This CDR3 spans 14 amino acids. The germline CDR1 and CDR2 sequences are SEHNR and FQNEAQ (reference sequence). CDR3 sequence (DNA): TGTGCAGCAGGGGGTTCCTCCGGGGCCAACGTCCTGACTTTC. Translated: CAAGGSSGANVLTF.

This clonotype was counted between two and nine times. The chain joins TRBV5-6 to TRBJ2-7; D is perhaps TRBD1 (5 bases). The CDR3 consists of 12 residues. Germline CDR1 reads SGHDT; CDR2 reads YYEEEE. With 3 bases removed from V and 5 bases from J, the gap between germline ends came to 9 bases. The CDR3 coding sequence is TGTGCCAGCAGCTCAGGGTACCACGAGCAGTACGTC. It codes for CASSSGYHEQYV.

This clonotype was detected only once. For the CDR3, the DNA is TGTGCCATCTCCGTAACCCAGTCTGATGAGCAGTTCTTC. This sequence encodes CAISVTQSDEQFF. The gene calls are TRBV10-3 and TRBJ2-1; no clear D. V was shortened by 8 bases and J by 8 bases, with 16 bases between the two germline ends. This CDR3 is built from 13 residues. Germline V lookup: CDR1 ENHRY, CDR2 SYGVKD.

This clonotype was observed a few times. This chain connects TRBV7-9 to TRBJ2-3, with D tentatively TRBD1 (5 bases). CDR3 length equals 15 residues. Germline V gene lookup returns CDR1 SEHNR and CDR2 FQNEAQ (reference sequence). V lost 1 base to trimming and J lost 2 bases, with 10 bases between them. CDR3 in amino acids: CASSLEDSNTDTQYF. CDR3 nucleotide sequence: TGTGCCAGCAGCTTAGAAGACAGCAACACAGATACGCAGTATTTT. The full variable domain, completed using reference TRBV7-9 and TRBJ2-3, is DTGVSQNPRHKITKRGQNVTFRCDPISEHNRLYWYRQTLGQGPEFLTYFQNEAQLEKSRLLSDRFSAERPKGSFSTLEIQRTEQGDSAMYLCASSLEDSNTDTQYFGPGTRLTVL.

This clonotype was picked up many times. The CDR3 DNA reads TGCAGTGCTAGGCCAAAGGAGACCCAGTACTTC. Translation gives CSARPKETQYF. This chain links TRBV20-1 with TRBJ2-5; D call uncertain. This CDR3 is 11 amino acids long. The germline CDR1 and CDR2 sequences are DFQATT and SNEGSKA (reference sequence). V lost 3 bases and J 5 bases, leaving 7 bases between the germline ends.

CDR3 region: CSATLPGHLSNQPQHF. The CDR3 coding sequence is TGCAGTGCTACGCTCCCGGGACACCTTAGCAATCAGCCCCAGCATTTT. The chain has TRBV20-1 and TRBJ1-5, with D perhaps TRBD1 (6 bases). This CDR3 has 16 residues. Trimming shortened V by 4 bases and J by 0 bases, and 16 bases separated the two germline ends. Germline CDR1 reads DFQATT; CDR2 reads SNEGSKA (reference sequence).

This clonotype was observed many times. The chain is built from TRBV6-1 and TRBJ2-2; TRBD1 agrees at 11 bases. The junction had 6 bases not matched to a gene; V was cut back by 0 bases and J by 6 bases. Germline V gives CDR1 MNHNS, CDR2 SASEGT. CDR3 length: 17 residues. The CDR3 nucleotides read TGTGCCAGCAGTGAAGCCCTGGCGGGACAGGGGGCCGGGGAGCTGTTTTTT. Its translation is CASSEALAGQGAGELFF.

This clonotype was observed at least ten times. The chain links TRBV2 to TRBJ2-7; 9 nucleotides agree with TRBD2. V was pared by 5 bases and J by 5 bases, with 4 bases of the junction left unmatched. CDR1 and CDR2 (germline): SNHLY, FYNNEI. The CDR3 runs to 13 residues. In DNA, the CDR3 is TGTGCCAGCAGTCTTAGCGGGGGAGACGAGCAGTACTTC. Amino acid sequence: CASSLSGGDEQYF.

This clonotype was counted many times. This CDR3 reads CSARDRMAGLSTEQFF. The CDR3 coding sequence is TGCAGTGCTAGAGATCGGATGGCTGGCCTGTCAACTGAGCAGTTCTTC. The V and J genes are TRBV20-1 and TRBJ2-1; D gene ambiguous. The CDR3 has 16 residues. Looked up from germline, CDR1 is DFQATT and CDR2 is SNEGSKA (reference sequence). V lost 0 bases and J 9 bases, leaving 21 bases between the germline ends.

This clonotype appeared a few times. This chain connects TRBV24-1 to TRBJ2-5, with 10 bases aligning to TRBD1. V dropped 3 bases and J dropped 3; count of bases not matched to a gene: 3. The CDR3 loop spans 15 amino acids. Germline-derived CDR1 and CDR2 are KGHDR and SFDVKD. The CDR3 DNA sequence: TGTGCCACCAGTGATCCCGGGACAGGGGAAGAGACCCAGTACTTC. This translates into CATSDPGTGEETQYF.

The rearrangement joins TRBV5-4 to TRBJ2-7; TRBD1 agrees at 8 bases. Germline assignment: CDR1 SGHNT and CDR2 YYREEE (reference sequence). The CDR3 has 14 residues. The V and J ends lost 4 bases and 4 bases, in that order; junction bases with no gene match: 7. As DNA, the CDR3 is TGTGCCAGCAGCATTGACAGGGGACTTTACGAGCAGTACTTC. Translated: CASSIDRGLYEQYF.

The chain recombines TRBV7-6 with TRBJ2-7, with 8 bases lining up with TRBD2. CDR3 length: 17 amino acids. Germline CDR1 SGHVS, CDR2 FNYEAQ. V lost 0 bases, J lost 4 bases, and 11 bases stayed unmatched. CDR3 sequence reads: CASSLAYIAGSKYEQYF. In DNA, the CDR3 is TGTGCCAGCAGCTTAGCGTATATAGCGGGATCGAAGTACGAGCAGTACTTC.

This chain connects TRBV6-4 to TRBJ1-2; TRBD1 matches at 7 bases. The CDR3 totals 17 residues. The J segment lost 1 base and the V segment lost 5 bases, leaving 13 bases of the junction unmatched. Germline CDR1 reads MRHNA; CDR2 reads SNTAGT. The CDR3 nucleotides are TGTGCCAGCAGTTTACAAGGCAGGGGGATAAATAACTATGGCTACACCTTC. Residues: CASSLQGRGINNYGYTF.

The rearrangement links TRBV12-3 or TRBV12-4 to TRBJ1-1; D perhaps matches TRBD1 (6 bases). The CDR3 consists of 15 residues. V lost 6 bases, J lost 5 bases, and 19 bases lay in between. The CDR3 DNA is TGTGCCAGCAGCAAAGGGGGGGGCGCAGGGACTGAAGCTTTCTTT. Its translation is CASSKGGGAGTEAFF.

This rearrangement joins TRBV6-5 to TRBJ2-6, with D possibly matching TRBD1 (5 bases). CDR3 length: 14 amino acids. V lost 5 bases to trimming and J lost 1 base, with 6 bases between them. The germline V gene has CDR1 MNHEY and CDR2 SVGAGI. CDR3: CASSQGSGANVLTF. CDR3 in DNA: TGTGCCAGCAGTCAGGGATCTGGGGCCAACGTCCTGACTTTC.